This passage covers 15 T cell receptor beta chains from one sample sequenced in a study of blood T cell repertoires in COVID-19. TCRdb's table, derived via immunoSEQ multiplex PCR, lists solely in-frame clones and lacks some. The sample has fewer than 80,000 clones, 90% seen once; the top ten hold roughly 15%. Sequenced input: peripheral blood. These receptor sequences come from a woman older than 75 with active or convalescent COVID-19.

This clone has only one observation. V and J are TRBV6-6 and TRBJ1-2; TRBD1 agrees at 7 bases. V trimming: 6 bases; J trimming: 5 bases; junction bases outside the gene matches: 9. CDR1 and CDR2 (germline): MNHNY, SVGAGI (reference sequence). This CDR3 is 14 amino acids long. The CDR3 nucleotides are TGTGCCAGCAGCTTTTCTGGGGGACAGTATGGCTACACCTTC. Its protein product is CASSFSGGQYGYTF.

This chain connects TRBV4-2 to TRBJ2-1; 7 nucleotides line up with TRBD1. V shed 1 base and J 10 bases; nucleotides not matched to a gene: 10. The V gene's germline CDR1 is LGHNA and CDR2 YNFKEQ. This CDR3 spans 15 amino acids. The CDR3 DNA follows: TGTGCCAGCAGCCAAGCCGGGCAAAGGGGGCGCGAGCAGTTCTTC. This encodes CASSQAGQRGREQFF.

The V call is TRBV14, the J call TRBJ1-3, with TRBD1 as a possible D gene (5 bases). Trimming took off 0 bases at V and 4 bases at J, with 10 bases between the two ends. Looked up from germline, CDR1 is SGHDN and CDR2 is FVKESK. The length of the CDR3 is 15 residues. The CDR3 loop is CASSQDPGYGNTIYF. CDR3 nucleotide sequence: TGTGCCAGCAGCCAAGACCCAGGGTACGGAAACACCATATATTTT.

The V call is TRBV19, the J call TRBJ1-5; TRBD1 aligns across 10 bases. Looked up from germline, CDR1 is LNHDA and CDR2 is SQIVND (reference sequence). The length of the CDR3 is 16 residues. V lost 3 bases and J lost 4; bases outside the gene matches: 6. CDR3 sequence (DNA): TGTGCCAGTAGTATTCAGGGACAGGGGAAGAATCAGCCCCAGCATTTT. This sequence encodes CASSIQGQGKNQPQHF.

This sequence joins TRBV7-2 and TRBJ1-2; the D is unclear. V lost 1 base and J lost 4, with 7 bases in between. The CDR3 sequence is 13 residues long. Germline CDR1 and CDR2: SGHTA and FQGNSA. Here the CDR3 DNA reads TGTGCCAGCAGCTTAGGGGGAGCCTATGGCTACACCTTC. This translates into CASSLGGAYGYTF.

The V call is TRBV18, the J call TRBJ1-1, with 10 bases that match TRBD1. This CDR3 has 16 residues. Germline CDR1 KGHSH, CDR2 LQKENI. J lost 8 bases, V lost 3 bases, and 12 bases had no gene match. This CDR3 reads CASSPEGQGVGSEAFF. The CDR3 DNA follows: TGTGCCAGCTCACCGGAAGGACAGGGGGTGGGGAGCGAAGCTTTCTTT.

The V call is TRBV18, the J call TRBJ1-2, with D possibly being TRBD1 (6 bases). V dropped 5 bases and J dropped 8 bases, with 18 bases sitting between them. This CDR3 comprises 14 residues. Germline loops: CDR1 KGHSH, CDR2 LQKENI. The CDR3 bases are TGTGCCAGCTCAGCTCGACAGGATATCCTGGGCTACACCTTC. Amino acids: CASSARQDILGYTF.

The rearrangement uses TRBV28 and TRBJ1-1; the D is unclear. V lost 3 bases, J lost 1 base, and 9 bases lay in between. CDR1 MDHEN and CDR2 SYDVKM come from the germline V gene. This CDR3 has 14 residues. CDR3 in DNA: TGTGCCAGCAGTTTGGGCAGTTCGAACACTGAAGCTTTCTTT. Protein product: CASSLGSSNTEAFF.

The gene calls are TRBV5-1 and TRBJ2-1; 9 bases match TRBD1. Germline V gene data show CDR1 as SGHRS and CDR2 as YFSETQ. The J segment lost 2 bases and the V segment lost 5 bases, leaving 2 bases of the junction unmatched. The CDR3 contains 14 residues. The CDR3 DNA reads as TGCGCCAGCAGGACAGGGGGACCCTACAATGAGCAGTTCTTC. This codes for CASRTGGPYNEQFF.

The V and J genes are TRBV2 and TRBJ1-1, with 7 bases lining up with TRBD1. The CDR3 has 13 residues. Germline lookup yields CDR1 SNHLY and CDR2 FYNNEI. Trimming took 7 bases from V and 3 from J; bases not matched to a gene: 5. Here the CDR3 reads CASKHQGDTEAFF. For the CDR3, the DNA is TGTGCCAGCAAGCATCAGGGGGACACTGAAGCTTTCTTT.

This chain uses TRBV19 with TRBJ2-7; 9 nucleotides align to TRBD1. CDR3 length: 14 residues. V lost 4 bases and J lost 5; bases outside the gene matches: 6. Germline V gene lookup returns CDR1 LNHDA and CDR2 SQIVND (reference sequence). The CDR3 DNA is TGTGCCAGTAGTACTGGACAGGGGAACAACGAGCAGTACTTC. This gives the protein CASSTGQGNNEQYF.

The chain recombines TRBV28 with TRBJ2-7; 8 bases are shared with TRBD1. Germline assignment: CDR1 MDHEN and CDR2 SYDVKM. The J segment lost 9 bases and the V segment lost 6 bases, leaving 13 bases of the junction unmatched. The CDR3 consists of 14 residues. The CDR3 sequence: CASSRDRQLRVQYF. In nucleotides, the CDR3 is TGTGCCAGCAGCCGGGACAGGCAGCTACGAGTGCAGTACTTC.

This chain uses TRBV12-3 or TRBV12-4 with TRBJ2-3, with 13 bases matching TRBD2. The CDR3 runs to 13 residues. Trimming took 11 bases from V and 6 from J; bases not matched to a gene: 5. CDR3 amino acids: CALGLAGADTQYF. The CDR3 bases are TGTGCCCTAGGACTAGCGGGGGCGGATACGCAGTATTTT.

This chain joins TRBV5-1 and TRBJ2-7; D may be TRBD2 (5 bases). V was cut by 1 base and J by 2 bases, with 13 bases left in between. In germline, CDR1 is SGHRS, CDR2 YFSETQ. This CDR3 has 15 residues. CDR3 nucleotide sequence: TGCGCCAGCAGCTTGACGGCTAGCACGCCCTACGAGCAGTACTTC. It translates to CASSLTASTPYEQYF.

The J gene is TRBJ2-6, the V gene TRBV9, with 8 nucleotides matching TRBD2. This CDR3 is built from 16 residues. Germline V CDR1 and CDR2: SGDLS, YYNGEE. V gave up 3 bases and J gave up 1 base; unmatched junction bases: 3. CDR3 sequence: CASSAGTRSGANVLTF. CDR3 nucleotides: TGTGCCAGCAGCGCCGGGACTAGGTCTGGGGCCAACGTCCTGACTTTC.